This TCR beta chain was sequenced in a study of immune characterization of retroperitoneal liposarcoma. TCRdb called the PCR reads again in MiXCR, with one record for every CDR3 protein. The sample consists of 9,500 to 14,000 distinct CDR3 sequences, roughly 22% of them appearing once. Per the germline V gene, CDR1 is SGHDT and CDR2 is YYEEEE. The CDR3 sequence is 15 residues long. The V and J ends lost 0 bases and 2 bases respectively, with 11 bases between them. The genes are TRBV5-6 and TRBJ1-1; tentative D call: TRBD1 (6 bases). This clonotype was sampled from a female donor with retroperitoneal liposarcoma. The sample consisted of blood. The CDR3 loop is CASSLGGHGNTEAFF. CDR3 DNA sequence: TGTGCCAGCAGCTTGGGGGGACATGGCAACACTGAAGCTTTCTTT. Complete variable domain (other parts from reference TRBV5-6 and TRBJ1-1): DAGVTQSPTHLIKTRGQQVTLRCSPKSGHDTVSWYQQALGQGPQFIFQYYEEEERQRGNFPDRFSGHQFPNYSSELNVNALLLGDSALYLCASSLGGHGNTEAFFGQGTRLTVV.